A single sample is the source of the 23 T cell receptor beta chains below, sequenced in a study of human T cells and chemical hapten exposure. MiXCR was run by TCRdb on the RACE reads, yielding one entry per CDR3 protein. Here the sample spans approximately 85,000 distinct CDR3 sequences, roughly a tenth being singletons. The time point was: patch test 2, 6 weeks after DPC sensitization. Treatment defined: therapeutic diphenylcyclopropenone sensitization with weekly scalp DPC. Sequencing was performed on whole blood, taken in connection with sensitization to the hapten diphenylcyclopropenone (DPC). Receptors originate from a woman in her twenties or thirties with alopecia areata. Some clones in this sample may be carry-over from other donors' samples.

This chain joins TRBV7-9 and TRBJ1-1; D ambiguous. V was shortened by 1 base and J by 6 bases, with 9 bases between the two germline ends. This CDR3 spans 13 amino acids. Germline values: CDR1 SEHNR, CDR2 FQNEAQ (reference sequence). The CDR3 DNA reads as TGTGCCAGCAGCTTAGTCGCCGGTTCTGAAGCTTTCTTT. Amino acid sequence: CASSLVAGSEAFF.

In its sample, this clonotype was seen a few times. The V gene is TRBV5-1, the J gene TRBJ2-5; 7 bases are shared with TRBD1. V lost 0 bases, J lost 5 bases, and 7 bases stayed unmatched. Per germline, CDR1 SGHRS and CDR2 YFSETQ. This CDR3 has 15 amino acids. The CDR3 sequence: CASSLANTGDETQYF. The CDR3 nucleotides read TGCGCCAGCAGCTTGGCCAATACAGGGGACGAGACCCAGTACTTC. Using reference TRBV5-1 and TRBJ2-5 for the parts outside the CDR3, the full variable domain is KAGVTQTPRYLIKTRGQQVTLSCSPISGHRSVSWYQQTPGQGLQFLFEYFSETQRNKGNFPGRFSGRQFSNSRSEMNVSTLELGDSALYLCASSLANTGDETQYFGPGTRLLVL.

This clonotype has a count of ten or more. The rearrangement joins TRBV29-1 to TRBJ2-4; tentatively, D is TRBD1 (5 bases). Germline loops: CDR1 SQVTM, CDR2 ANQGSEA. Trimming left V 4 bases short and J 9 bases short, with 13 bases between. There are 12 residues in the CDR3. The CDR3 DNA sequence: TGCAGCGTTGTCGGCTGGCAGGGCATTCAGTACTTC. Amino acids: CSVVGWQGIQYF.

In the case of this clonotype: At one end the junction does not follow the germline gene, possibly because of a read error. V and J are TRBV29-1 and TRBJ2-1; TRBD1 matches 8 bases. The CDR3 totals 15 residues. The V gene's germline CDR1 is SQVTM and CDR2 ANQGSEA. Here the CDR3 reads CSVEETGGKDNEQFF. CDR3 bases: TGCAGCGTCGAAGAAACAGGGGGTAAGGACAATGAGCAGTTCTTC.

This clonotype was counted ten times or more. The chain couples TRBV27 to TRBJ2-5; D is ambiguous. Germline values: CDR1 MNHEY, CDR2 SMNVEV (reference sequence). The CDR3 is made up of 13 amino acids. V shed 3 bases and J shed 2 bases, with 7 bases lying between them. CDR3 in DNA: TGTGCCAGCAGTTTTTTGGGGCAAGAGACCCAGTACTTC. This sequence encodes CASSFLGQETQYF.

The genes are TRBV18 and TRBJ1-1; TRBD1 matches 7 bases. The CDR3 totals 14 residues. Germline loops: CDR1 KGHSH, CDR2 LQKENI. The V and J ends lost 2 bases and 7 bases, in that order; junction bases with no gene match: 7. The CDR3: CASSPEWQGGEAFF. The CDR3 DNA is TGTGCCAGCTCACCAGAGTGGCAGGGGGGTGAAGCTTTCTTT.

This clonotype was seen at least ten times. The chain couples TRBV29-1 to TRBJ1-2; D is ambiguous. This CDR3 region has 14 residues. Trimming took 0 bases from V and 2 from J, leaving 10 bases between them. CDR1 is SQVTM, CDR2 ANQGSEA, per germline. CDR3 bases: TGCAGCGTTGAAGATCATGCCAGCAACTATGGCTACACCTTC. Encoded protein: CSVEDHASNYGYTF.

The rearrangement uses TRBV9 and TRBJ1-5, with D unresolved. This CDR3 spans 14 amino acids. CDR1 SGDLS and CDR2 YYNGEE come from the germline V gene. The V gene lost 0 bases and the J gene lost 3 bases, with 7 bases spanning the gap. The CDR3 spells CASSVGAANQPQHF. CDR3 coding DNA: TGTGCCAGCAGCGTAGGGGCAGCCAATCAGCCCCAGCATTTT.

By frequency in the sample, this clonotype is medium-sized (0.01 to 0.1%). V gene TRBV7-9 combines with J gene TRBJ1-2; D uncertain. Germline CDR1 reads SEHNR; CDR2 reads FQNEAQ (reference sequence). V lost 1 base to trimming and J lost 5 bases, with 5 bases between them. The CDR3 contains 12 residues. CDR3 region: CASSLEGYGYTF. CDR3 bases: TGTGCCAGCAGCTTAGAGGGATATGGCTACACCTTC.

In its sample, this clonotype was seen many times. This chain uses TRBV12-3 or TRBV12-4 with TRBJ2-2; perhaps TRBD2 as D (5 bases). V was cut by 6 bases and J by 2 bases, with 10 bases left in between. The CDR3 spans 14 residues. Here the CDR3 reads CASRPLVNTGELFF. DNA of the CDR3: TGTGCCAGCAGACCACTAGTTAACACCGGGGAGCTGTTTTTT.

Worth noting for this clonotype: A much bigger clone sits one base away, suggesting this may be a read error. This chain connects TRBV19 to TRBJ2-2, with a weak D call TRBD2 (6 bases). Germline V gene data show CDR1 as LNHDA and CDR2 as SQIVND (reference sequence). This CDR3 is built from 14 residues. The CDR3 spells CACSVLEGTGELFF. For the CDR3, the DNA is TGTGCCTGTAGTGTTTTGGAGGGGACCGGGGAGCTGTTTTTT. Combining the CDR3 with reference TRBV19 and TRBJ2-2 gives the whole variable domain DGGITQSPKYLFRKEGQNVTLSCEQNLNHDAMYWYRQDPGQGLRLIYYSQIVNDFQKGDIAEGYSVSREKKESFPLTVTSAQKNPTAFYLCACSVLEGTGELFFGEGSRLTVL.

Ten or more counts support this clonotype. V usage is TRBV21-1 and J usage is TRBJ1-6; the table assigns TRBD1, which was not confirmed against the DNA. TRBV21-1 is a pseudogene. This CDR3 contains 14 residues. The CDR3, as DNA: TGTGCCAGCAGCAATGGTCAGGGAAATTCACCCCTCCACTTT. It is translated as CASSNGQGNSPLHF.

This clonotype was counted ten times or more. V and J are TRBV13 and TRBJ2-1; possibly TRBD2 for D (5 bases). CDR1 is PRHDT and CDR2 is FYEKMQ in the germline V gene (reference sequence). The CDR3 consists of 16 residues. V gave up 0 bases and J gave up 0 bases, with 9 bases separating them. CDR3 DNA: TGTGCCAGCAGCTTAGGGCGGGCGAGCTCCTACAATGAGCAGTTCTTC. The encoded protein is CASSLGRASSYNEQFF.

V usage is TRBV11-2 and J usage is TRBJ2-5; D may be TRBD1 (6 bases). The CDR3 length is 15 residues. Trimming cost V 5 bases and J 1 base, with 14 bases left between them. The germline gives CDR1 SGHAT, CDR2 FQNNGV. DNA of the CDR3: TGTGCCAGCAGCAGACCTCAGGGGCCCCAAGAGACCCAGTACTTC. Protein sequence: CASSRPQGPQETQYF.

This clonotype was seen more than once but under ten times. The chain uses TRBV7-8 and TRBJ2-3, with 8 bases identical to TRBD2. CDR1 is SGHVS, CDR2 FQNEAQ, per germline. J was trimmed by 3 bases and V by 6 bases; bases with no gene match: 11. The CDR3 is made up of 16 amino acids. The CDR3 DNA reads TGTGCCAGCAGTTCAACGGGGGGGCGGGTAACAGATACGCAGTATTTT. Amino acid sequence: CASSSTGGRVTDTQYF.

The chain carries TRBV5-1 and TRBJ2-2, with 10 positions matching TRBD1. CDR1 and CDR2 from the germline V gene are SGHRS and YFSETQ. This CDR3 has 15 residues. The trim removed 4 bases at V and 6 bases at J, leaving 6 bases unmatched. The CDR3 DNA follows: TGCGCCAGCAGCGGAATAGGGACAGGGGCCGGGGAGCTGTTTTTT. This codes for CASSGIGTGAGELFF.

This clonotype was counted between two and nine times. This rearrangement joins TRBV6-5 to TRBJ2-7, with 7 nucleotides matching TRBD1. The CDR3 consists of 14 residues. From germline, CDR1 is MNHEY and CDR2 SVGAGI. Unmatched junction bases numbered 3, after V lost 2 bases and J lost 2 bases. Here the CDR3 reads CASSYGGQAYEQYF. In nucleotides, the CDR3 is TGTGCCAGCAGTTACGGTGGACAGGCCTACGAGCAGTACTTC.

CDR3 in DNA: TGTGCCAGCAGTTTACAAGGACAGATCGGAAACACCATATATTTT. Translated: CASSLQGQIGNTIYF. The chain carries TRBV12-3 or TRBV12-4 and TRBJ1-3; perhaps TRBD1 as D (6 bases). Trimming shortened V by 2 bases and J by 4 bases, and 12 bases separated the two germline ends. The CDR3 has 15 amino acids.

This clonotype was observed many times. This chain joins TRBV6-5 and TRBJ2-3; 9 nucleotides agree with TRBD2. V was clipped by 2 bases and J by 5 bases; unmatched bases: 2. Germline V CDR1 and CDR2: MNHEY, SVGAGI. CDR3 length: 14 amino acids. The CDR3 is CASSYGLAKDTQYF. CDR3 nucleotide sequence: TGTGCCAGCAGTTACGGACTAGCGAAAGATACGCAGTATTTT.

This clonotype was seen at least ten times. The chain has TRBV7-2 and TRBJ2-1; weak D call: TRBD1 (6 bases). The CDR3 has 13 amino acids. Per the germline V gene, CDR1 is SGHTA and CDR2 is FQGNSA. Trimming removed 1 base from V and 15 bases from J, with 16 bases in between. CDR3 DNA: TGTGCCAGCAGCTTAGTAGGAGAGGGGGAAGGGTTCTTC. Translation gives CASSLVGEGEGFF.

The V gene is TRBV5-1, the J gene TRBJ2-7; D is perhaps TRBD2 (5 bases). CDR3 length equals 14 residues. In germline, CDR1 is SGHRS, CDR2 YFSETQ. Trimming cost V 3 bases and J 5 bases, with 15 bases left between them. The CDR3 DNA reads as TGCGCCAGCAGCTCCTACGGGGTTGGAGACGAGCAGTACTTC. Translating it yields CASSSYGVGDEQYF.

This clonotype was picked up a small number of times. The rearrangement joins TRBV6-6 to TRBJ1-2; TRBD1 aligns across 7 bases. The CDR3 extends over 14 amino acids. Germline CDR1 is MNHNY and CDR2 is SVGAGI (reference sequence). V gave up 5 bases and J gave up 2 bases; unmatched junction bases: 5. DNA for the CDR3: TGTGCCAGCAGTACGGACAGGAGGAACTATGGCTACACCTTC. Translating gives CASSTDRRNYGYTF.

The chain is built from TRBV7-3 and TRBJ2-2, with D possibly TRBD2 on 6 matching bases. From germline, CDR1 is SGHTA and CDR2 FQGTGA. Deletions cut 8 bases from V and 3 bases from J, with 13 bases between. This CDR3 is built from 14 residues. The CDR3 spells CASGVGTHTGELFF. CDR3 DNA sequence: TGTGCCAGCGGGGTAGGGACTCACACCGGGGAGCTGTTTTTT.